This T cell receptor (beta chain) was observed in a study of metastatic and nonmetastatic thyroid tumors. Across the study: The authors compared repertoires across blood and tumor or nodule tissue from malignant and benign thyroid patients.

No treatment of any kind had been given to any patient before thyroid surgery. As originally analysed: CDR3 was compared across clinicopathological groups, and the resulting differences were used to build a distant-metastasis classifier for papillary thyroid cancer. TCRdb re-called clones from the PCR reads using MiXCR. TCRdb's processing, not the authors' own work, is the source of the V and J calls. The data hold approximately 15,000 clones, with roughly a fifth observed a single time. Points from the study as a whole: Within blood and tumor, benign nodules reportedly had significantly lower TCR beta diversity than malignant thyroid tumors did.

The CDR3 runs 16 residues. Germline CDR1 SGHAT, CDR2 FQNNGV. Trimming took 5 bases from V and 0 from J, leaving 14 bases between them. As concerns this clone: What it binds is not known.

The sequencing input was blood. This chain connects TRBV11-2 to TRBJ1-3; D not certain. The clonotype comes from a female donor with papillary thyroid cancer or a benign thyroid nodule (not recorded which). Some clones in this sample may be carry-over from other donors' samples. CDR3 nucleotides: TGTGCCAGCAGCCCATCCCGCATGAGCTCTGGAAACACCATATATTTT. Encoded protein: CASSPSRMSSGNTIYF.